The sequence of this TCR beta chain was determined in a study of T cell repertoires in cytomegalovirus infection. TCRdb passed the reads through MiXCR, listing each CDR3 protein once. The profile shows 560,000 or so distinct CDR3 sequences, more than 15% of them singletons. This clonotype came up a few times. Germline V gives CDR1 LNHDA, CDR2 SQIVND (reference sequence). The V gene end was trimmed by 5 bases and the J gene end by 4 bases; junction bases not matched to a gene: 7. The CDR3 consists of 15 residues. Material: CD8+ T cells from PBMCs. This TCR derives from a human donor in good health (CMV status not recorded). Some clones in this sample may be carry-over from other donors' samples. The V gene is TRBV19, the J gene TRBJ1-5, with 8 bases identical to TRBD1. The CDR3 is CASSSRDRFNQPQHF. In nucleotides, the CDR3 is TGTGCCAGTAGTTCCCGGGACAGGTTTAATCAGCCCCAGCATTTT.